One sample yielded the 30 T cell receptor beta chains listed below, sequenced in a study of CD8 T cells in Susac syndrome. It was with random hexamers that roughly 0.45 to 1 ug RNA was reverse transcribed. MiXCR was run by TCRdb on the immunoSEQ multiplex PCR reads, yielding one entry per CDR3 protein. The table has 140,000 or so distinct CDR3 sequences, 90% to 96% seen once. The specimen sequenced was CD4+ T cells from PBMCs. The receptors come from a human donor with Susac syndrome.

CDR3 loop: CSAATSGGTDTQYF. In nucleotides, the CDR3 is TGCAGTGCTGCCACTAGCGGGGGAACAGATACGCAGTATTTT. The rearrangement joins TRBV20-1 to TRBJ2-3, with TRBD2 matching 11 bases. The trim removed 5 bases at V and 3 bases at J, leaving 4 bases unmatched. This CDR3 spans 14 amino acids. Germline assignment: CDR1 DFQATT and CDR2 SNEGSKA (reference sequence).

The rearrangement uses TRBV4-1 and TRBJ1-5; no definite D call. V was cut by 4 bases and J by 0 bases, with 10 bases left in between. The V gene's germline CDR1 is MGHRA and CDR2 YSYEKL. This CDR3 contains 15 residues. CDR3 in amino acids: CASSPVWGSNQPQHF. The DNA of the CDR3 is TGCGCCAGCAGCCCAGTGTGGGGTAGCAATCAGCCCCAGCATTTT.

The chain carries TRBV28 and TRBJ1-5; TRBD1 matches 12 bases. The germline V gene has CDR1 MDHEN and CDR2 SYDVKM. This CDR3 has 17 residues. V lost 5 bases to trimming and J lost 2 bases; unmatched junction nucleotides: 7. The CDR3 nucleotides read TGTGCCAGCAGTCGATTGGGACAGGGGGCAGGCAATCAGCCCCAGCATTTT. It translates to CASSRLGQGAGNQPQHF.

This chain links TRBV5-6 with TRBJ2-2; 11 bases agree with TRBD2. The germline gives CDR1 SGHDT, CDR2 YYEEEE. This CDR3 region has 15 residues. The V segment lost 4 bases and the J segment 4 bases; nucleotides outside the gene matches: 3. The chain's CDR3 is CASSALAGGTGELFF. The DNA for the CDR3 is TGTGCCAGCAGCGCCCTAGCGGGGGGCACCGGGGAGCTGTTTTTT.

J is TRBJ2-1 and V is TRBV28; no definite D call. Germline CDR1 reads MDHEN; CDR2 reads SYDVKM. V was shortened by 5 bases and J by 6 bases, with 11 bases between the two germline ends. The CDR3 has 13 amino acids. The CDR3 loop reads CASSLPRINEQFF. The CDR3 DNA sequence: TGTGCCAGCAGTCTCCCTCGGATCAATGAGCAGTTCTTC.

This chain uses TRBV20-1 with TRBJ2-5; the D gene is possibly TRBD1 (6 bases). Looked up from germline, CDR1 is DFQATT and CDR2 is SNEGSKA (reference sequence). The CDR3 spans 16 residues. Trimming shortened V by 6 bases and J by 5 bases, and 25 bases separated the two germline ends. The chain's CDR3 is CSAVEFGRGERETQYF. The CDR3 DNA reads as TGCAGTGCGGTAGAGTTCGGCAGGGGCGAGCGGGAGACCCAGTACTTC.

This clonotype was counted a single time. Written as DNA, the CDR3 is TGTGCCAGCAGCCCCGACAGGGGATCGAGCGAAGCTTTCTTT. The encoded protein is CASSPDRGSSEAFF. This chain joins TRBV6-5 and TRBJ1-1; TRBD1 aligns across 8 bases. This CDR3 has 14 residues. The germline CDR1 and CDR2 sequences are MNHEY and SVGAGI. Losses at the gene ends were 6 bases for V and 8 bases for J; bases not matched to a gene: 11.

The rearrangement joins TRBV6-6 to TRBJ2-5; TRBD2 matches at 7 bases. The length of the CDR3 is 13 residues. The germline CDR1 and CDR2 sequences are MNHNY and SVGAGI (reference sequence). V lost 8 bases, J lost 3 bases, and 6 bases stayed unmatched. The CDR3 DNA sequence: TGTGCCAGCTTGGGCGGGAGAGAAGAGACCCAGTACTTC. Protein product: CASLGGREETQYF.

This rearrangement joins TRBV20-1 to TRBJ2-7; TRBD1 agrees at 8 bases. The CDR3 covers 13 residues. J gave up 0 bases and V 4 bases, and 2 bases lay outside the gene matches. The germline CDR1 and CDR2 sequences are DFQATT and SNEGSKA (reference sequence). The CDR3 DNA reads TGCAGTGCTAACGACAGGGGCTCCTACGAGCAGTACTTC. It is translated as CSANDRGSYEQYF.

The rearrangement uses TRBV6-2 or TRBV6-3 and TRBJ2-1; 9 nucleotides align to TRBD2. V shed 7 bases and J 4 bases; nucleotides not matched to a gene: 2. The length of the CDR3 is 13 residues. Germline CDR1 is MNHEY and CDR2 is SVGEGT. The DNA of the CDR3 is TGTGCCAGCACGCGGGGGGGATACAATGAGCAGTTCTTC. The encoded protein is CASTRGGYNEQFF.

The CDR3: CASSLSAGANYGYTF. CDR3 bases: TGTGCCAGCAGCTTATCGGCAGGGGCTAACTATGGCTACACCTTC. This chain links TRBV11-2 with TRBJ1-2, with D perhaps matching TRBD1 (6 bases). CDR1 SGHAT and CDR2 FQNNGV come from the germline V gene. The V end was cut by 2 bases, the J end by 0 bases, with 10 bases between. The length of the CDR3 is 15 residues.

The chain has TRBV7-2 and TRBJ2-3; D unclear. The V and J ends lost 1 base and 5 bases respectively, with 7 bases between them. Germline assignment: CDR1 SGHTA and CDR2 FQGNSA. The CDR3 loop spans 13 amino acids. The CDR3 DNA reads TGTGCCAGCAGCTTAGGTTTGAAAGATACGCAGTATTTT. It is translated as CASSLGLKDTQYF.

The chain employs TRBV6-2 or TRBV6-3 and TRBJ2-1; no clear D. This CDR3 is built from 12 residues. V lost 6 bases and J lost 7, with 10 bases in between. The germline V gene encodes CDR1 MNHEY and CDR2 SVGEGT. The CDR3 here is CASRDLFNEQFF. CDR3 bases: TGTGCCAGCAGGGACCTGTTTAATGAGCAGTTCTTC.

The rearrangement uses TRBV4-1 and TRBJ2-7; 10 bases match TRBD1. CDR3 length: 15 residues. V shed 4 bases and J 4 bases; nucleotides not matched to a gene: 7. In germline, CDR1 is MGHRA, CDR2 YSYEKL. CDR3 region: CASSPPGQGRYEQYF. The CDR3 nucleotides are TGCGCCAGCAGCCCACCGGGACAGGGGAGGTACGAGCAGTACTTC.

This clonotype was seen just once. The rearrangement joins TRBV19 to TRBJ2-2, with TRBD2 matching over 10 bases. This CDR3 spans 17 amino acids. J was trimmed by 4 bases and V by 3 bases; bases with no gene match: 8. Germline CDR1 and CDR2: LNHDA and SQIVND (reference sequence). CDR3 amino acids: CASSIRPGLAITGELFF. The DNA of the CDR3 is TGTGCCAGTAGTATCCGCCCGGGACTAGCGATCACCGGGGAGCTGTTTTTT. Based on the CDR3 plus reference TRBV19 and TRBJ2-2, the full variable domain is DGGITQSPKYLFRKEGQNVTLSCEQNLNHDAMYWYRQDPGQGLRLIYYSQIVNDFQKGDIAEGYSVSREKKESFPLTVTSAQKNPTAFYLCASSIRPGLAITGELFFGEGSRLTVL.

V usage is TRBV20-1 and J usage is TRBJ2-2, with no clear D. Trimming took 2 bases from V and 4 from J, leaving 14 bases between them. The CDR3 runs 15 residues. Germline CDR1 and CDR2: DFQATT and SNEGSKA (reference sequence). The DNA for the CDR3 is TGCAGTGCTAGATTAAGAGCTCCACTCACCGGGGAGCTGTTTTTT. This sequence encodes CSARLRAPLTGELFF.

The chain carries TRBV5-6 and TRBJ1-1; D is ambiguous. The V gene lost 0 bases and the J gene lost 4 bases, with 13 bases spanning the gap. The germline CDR1 and CDR2 sequences are SGHDT and YYEEEE. CDR3 size: 15 residues. In DNA, the CDR3 is TGTGCCAGCAGCTTGGGAGATACCCTGAGCACTGAAGCTTTCTTT. The encoded protein is CASSLGDTLSTEAFF.

The chain joins TRBV20-1 to TRBJ1-6; the match to TRBD1 covers 8 bases. The CDR3 consists of 15 residues. Germline V gene sequence: CDR1 DFQATT, CDR2 SNEGSKA (reference sequence). Trimming cost V 5 bases and J 8 bases; bases outside gene matches: 11. The CDR3: CSAPSGTGRYSPLHF. CDR3 nucleotides: TGCAGTGCTCCGTCCGGGACAGGAAGGTATTCACCCCTCCACTTT.

The V gene is TRBV12-3 or TRBV12-4, the J gene TRBJ1-2, with D maybe TRBD1 (5 bases). With 5 bases removed from V and 4 bases from J, the gap between germline ends came to 8 bases. This CDR3 region has 12 residues. The CDR3 nucleotides read TGTGCCAGCAGTGGGACTCCCTATGGCTACACCTTC. Protein: CASSGTPYGYTF.

This clonotype was recorded only once. This rearrangement joins TRBV20-1 to TRBJ1-1; 9 nucleotides line up with TRBD1. V lost 5 bases to trimming and J lost 11 bases; unmatched junction nucleotides: 9. The length of the CDR3 is 12 residues. Germline lookup yields CDR1 DFQATT and CDR2 SNEGSKA (reference sequence). This chain's CDR3 is CSARGQGRYAFF. The CDR3, as DNA: TGCAGTGCTCGCGGACAGGGGAGGTATGCTTTCTTT.

V and J are TRBV29-1 and TRBJ2-7; 9 nucleotides line up with TRBD1. This CDR3 is 13 amino acids long. The V and J ends lost 4 bases and 4 bases, in that order; junction bases with no gene match: 5. Germline V gene sequence: CDR1 SQVTM, CDR2 ANQGSEA. The CDR3 DNA reads TGCAGCGTTGTGCCGGGACAGGGTTACGAGCAGTACTTC. This sequence encodes CSVVPGQGYEQYF.

The rearrangement uses TRBV6-5 and TRBJ1-5, with 10 bases lining up with TRBD1. With V trimmed by 4 bases and J by 0 bases, 15 bases remained unmatched. The CDR3 covers 20 residues. Germline CDR1 reads MNHEY; CDR2 reads SVGAGI. For the CDR3, the DNA is TGTGCCAGCAGTTCAGGGACAGGGGTGTATAGGGGGCATAGCAATCAGCCCCAGCATTTT. Amino acid sequence: CASSSGTGVYRGHSNQPQHF.

The chain joins TRBV15 to TRBJ1-1; D may be TRBD1 (5 bases). Per germline, CDR1 LNHNV and CDR2 YYDKDF (reference sequence). V was clipped by 4 bases and J by 2 bases, with 11 bases between them. This CDR3 spans 14 amino acids. The CDR3 region is CATSKGRANTEAFF. The CDR3 nucleotides read TGTGCCACCAGCAAGGGCAGGGCTAACACTGAAGCTTTCTTT.

The V call is TRBV14, the J call TRBJ2-3, with D unresolved. Looked up from germline, CDR1 is SGHDN and CDR2 is FVKESK. This CDR3 has 12 amino acids. V was shortened by 8 bases and J by 1 base, with 7 bases between the two germline ends. CDR3 amino acids: CASEDGTDTQYF. The CDR3 nucleotides read TGTGCCAGCGAGGACGGCACAGATACGCAGTATTTT.

This clonotype was seen once. CDR3 sequence reads: CSVASGSYNEQFF. CDR3 nucleotides: TGCAGCGTCGCTTCTGGCAGTTACAATGAGCAGTTCTTC. The chain joins TRBV29-1 to TRBJ2-1; no clear D gene. Germline V CDR1 and CDR2: SQVTM, ANQGSEA. The CDR3 is 13 residues long. Deletions cut 6 bases from V and 4 bases from J, with 13 bases between.

The chain has TRBV20-1 and TRBJ1-5; no clear D gene. The V end was cut by 1 base, the J end by 4 bases, with 26 bases between. This CDR3 comprises 19 residues. CDR1 and CDR2 (germline): DFQATT, SNEGSKA (reference sequence). The CDR3 region is CSARGPETRGIRANQPQHF. The CDR3 coding sequence is TGCAGTGCTAGAGGGCCGGAGACACGCGGGATCCGGGCAAATCAGCCCCAGCATTTT.

The CDR3 coding sequence is TGCAGTGCTAGATCATCCGGGACAGGGGGCTATGGCTACACCTTC. It codes for CSARSSGTGGYGYTF. The chain recombines TRBV20-1 with TRBJ1-2; 11 bases are a match to TRBD1. CDR1 and CDR2 from the germline V gene are DFQATT and SNEGSKA (reference sequence). The trim removed 2 bases at V and 4 bases at J, leaving 6 bases unmatched. The length of the CDR3 is 15 residues.

The count of this clonotype is one. The rearrangement links TRBV7-2 to TRBJ2-2; 7 bases agree with TRBD2. The V segment lost 5 bases and the J segment 4 bases; nucleotides outside the gene matches: 7. Germline-derived CDR1 and CDR2 are SGHTA and FQGNSA. The CDR3 is 15 amino acids. The CDR3 loop is CASSLSGTGTGELFF. In nucleotides, the CDR3 is TGTGCCAGCAGCCTGAGCGGGACCGGCACCGGGGAGCTGTTTTTT.

This clonotype was counted a few times. As DNA, the CDR3 is TGTGCCAGCAGCACGGATACTTCGTCCCAGTACTTC. This encodes CASSTDTSSQYF. This chain uses TRBV7-2 with TRBJ2-5; no definite D call. The germline V gene encodes CDR1 SGHTA and CDR2 FQGNSA. V gave up 5 bases and J gave up 9 bases, with 13 bases separating them. CDR3 length: 12 residues.

The CDR3 nucleotides read TGCAGTGCTAGAGATGGGGGGCCCGGGGCGCAGTTCTTC. Its protein product is CSARDGGPGAQFF. The genes are TRBV20-1 and TRBJ2-1; either TRBD1 or TRBD2 may fit D (6 bases each). V was clipped by 0 bases and J by 12 bases, with 15 bases between them. CDR1 is DFQATT and CDR2 is SNEGSKA in the germline V gene (reference sequence). The CDR3 covers 13 residues.